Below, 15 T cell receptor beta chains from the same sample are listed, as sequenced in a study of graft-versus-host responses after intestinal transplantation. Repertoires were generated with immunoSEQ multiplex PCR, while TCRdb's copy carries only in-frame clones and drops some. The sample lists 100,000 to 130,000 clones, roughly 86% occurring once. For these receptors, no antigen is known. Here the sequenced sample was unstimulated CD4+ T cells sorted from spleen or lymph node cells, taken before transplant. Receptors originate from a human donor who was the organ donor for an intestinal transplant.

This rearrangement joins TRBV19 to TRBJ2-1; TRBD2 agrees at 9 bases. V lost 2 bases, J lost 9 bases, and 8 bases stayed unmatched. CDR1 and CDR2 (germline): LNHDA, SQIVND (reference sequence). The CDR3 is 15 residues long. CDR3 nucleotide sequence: TGTGCCAGTAGTATAAGAGCGGGAGGAGGCGGTGAGCAGTTCTTC. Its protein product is CASSIRAGGGGEQFF.

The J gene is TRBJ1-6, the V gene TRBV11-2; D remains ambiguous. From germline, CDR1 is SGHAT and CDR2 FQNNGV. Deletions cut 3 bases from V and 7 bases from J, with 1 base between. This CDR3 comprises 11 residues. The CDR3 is CASSFNSPLHF. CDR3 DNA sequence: TGTGCCAGCAGCTTCAATTCACCCCTCCACTTT.

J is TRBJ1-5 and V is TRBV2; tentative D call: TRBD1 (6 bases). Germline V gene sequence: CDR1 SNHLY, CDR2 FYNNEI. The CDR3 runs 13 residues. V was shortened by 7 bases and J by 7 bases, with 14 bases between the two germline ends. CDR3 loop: CASKFRGEQPQHF. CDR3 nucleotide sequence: TGTGCCAGCAAATTCAGGGGCGAGCAGCCCCAGCATTTT.

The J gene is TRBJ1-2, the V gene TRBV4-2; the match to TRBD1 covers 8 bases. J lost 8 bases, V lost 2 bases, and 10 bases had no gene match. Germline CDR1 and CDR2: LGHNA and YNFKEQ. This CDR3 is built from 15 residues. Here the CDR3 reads CASSQSAPGGAGYTF. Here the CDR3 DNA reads TGTGCCAGCAGCCAATCCGCCCCAGGGGGCGCCGGCTACACCTTC.

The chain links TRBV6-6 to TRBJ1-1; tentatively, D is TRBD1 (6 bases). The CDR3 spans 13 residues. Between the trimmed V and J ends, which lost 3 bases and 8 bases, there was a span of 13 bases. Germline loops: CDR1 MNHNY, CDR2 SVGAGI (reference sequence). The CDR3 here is CASSYLVQGEAFF. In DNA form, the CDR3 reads TGTGCCAGCAGTTATTTAGTCCAGGGGGAAGCTTTCTTT.

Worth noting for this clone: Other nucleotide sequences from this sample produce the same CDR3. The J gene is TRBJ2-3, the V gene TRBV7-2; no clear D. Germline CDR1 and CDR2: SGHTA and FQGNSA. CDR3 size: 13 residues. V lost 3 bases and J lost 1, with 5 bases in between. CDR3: CASSFSGTDTQYF. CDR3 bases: TGTGCCAGCAGCTTCAGCGGCACAGATACGCAGTATTTT.

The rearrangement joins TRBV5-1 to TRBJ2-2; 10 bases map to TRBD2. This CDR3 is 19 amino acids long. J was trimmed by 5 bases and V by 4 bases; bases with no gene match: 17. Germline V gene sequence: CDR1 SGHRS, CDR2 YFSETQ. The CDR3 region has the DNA TGCGCCAGCAGCACCGGACATCTACTAGCGGGGTCCTCTACCGGGGAGCTGTTTTTT. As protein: CASSTGHLLAGSSTGELFF.

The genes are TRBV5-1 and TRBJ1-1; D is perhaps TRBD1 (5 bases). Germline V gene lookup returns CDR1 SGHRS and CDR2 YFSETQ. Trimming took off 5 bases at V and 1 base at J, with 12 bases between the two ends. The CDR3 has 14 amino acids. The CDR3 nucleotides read TGCGCCAGCAGTTCCGGGACGGAGAACACTGAAGCTTTCTTT. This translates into CASSSGTENTEAFF.

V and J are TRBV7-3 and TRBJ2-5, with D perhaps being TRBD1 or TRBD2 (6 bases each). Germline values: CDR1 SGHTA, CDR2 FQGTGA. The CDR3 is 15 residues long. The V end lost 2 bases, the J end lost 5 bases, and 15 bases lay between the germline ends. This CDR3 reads CASSLLGGREETQYF. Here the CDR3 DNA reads TGTGCCAGCAGCTTACTTGGGGGGCGTGAGGAGACCCAGTACTTC. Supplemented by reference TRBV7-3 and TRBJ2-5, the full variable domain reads GAGVSQTPSNKVTEKGKYVELRCDPISGHTALYWYRQSLGQGPEFLIYFQGTGAADDSGLPNDRFFAVRPEGSVSTLKIQRTERGDSAVYLCASSLLGGREETQYFGPGTRLLVL.

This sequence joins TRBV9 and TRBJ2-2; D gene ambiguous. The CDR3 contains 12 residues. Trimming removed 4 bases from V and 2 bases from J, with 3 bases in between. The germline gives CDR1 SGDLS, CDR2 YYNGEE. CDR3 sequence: CASSLNTGELFF. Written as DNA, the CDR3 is TGTGCCAGCAGCCTTAACACCGGGGAGCTGTTTTTT.

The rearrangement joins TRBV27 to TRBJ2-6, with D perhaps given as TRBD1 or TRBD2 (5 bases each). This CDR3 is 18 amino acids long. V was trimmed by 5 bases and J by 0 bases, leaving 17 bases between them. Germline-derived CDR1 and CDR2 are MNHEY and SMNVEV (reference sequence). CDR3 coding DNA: TGTGCCAGCAGTACTAGACAGCCTCTTAACTCTGGGGCCAACGTCCTGACTTTC. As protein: CASSTRQPLNSGANVLTF.

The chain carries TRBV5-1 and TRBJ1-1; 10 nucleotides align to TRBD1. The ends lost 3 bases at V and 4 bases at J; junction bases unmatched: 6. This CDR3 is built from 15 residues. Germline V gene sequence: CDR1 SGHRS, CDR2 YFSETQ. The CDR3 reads CASSSWTGGATEAFF. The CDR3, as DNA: TGCGCCAGCAGCTCCTGGACAGGGGGGGCCACTGAAGCTTTCTTT.

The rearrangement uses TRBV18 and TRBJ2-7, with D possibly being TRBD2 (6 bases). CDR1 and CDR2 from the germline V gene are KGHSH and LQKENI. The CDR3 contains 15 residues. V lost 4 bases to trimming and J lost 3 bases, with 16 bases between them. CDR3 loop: CASSLGGESFYEQYF. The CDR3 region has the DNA TGTGCCAGCTCACTGGGAGGAGAGAGCTTCTACGAGCAGTACTTC.

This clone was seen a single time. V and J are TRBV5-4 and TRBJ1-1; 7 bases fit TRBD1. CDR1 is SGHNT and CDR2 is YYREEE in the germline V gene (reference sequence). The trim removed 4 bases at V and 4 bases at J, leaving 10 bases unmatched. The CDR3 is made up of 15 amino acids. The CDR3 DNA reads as TGTGCCAGCAGCCCCAACAGGGGTCGGGTCACTGAAGCTTTCTTT. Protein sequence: CASSPNRGRVTEAFF.

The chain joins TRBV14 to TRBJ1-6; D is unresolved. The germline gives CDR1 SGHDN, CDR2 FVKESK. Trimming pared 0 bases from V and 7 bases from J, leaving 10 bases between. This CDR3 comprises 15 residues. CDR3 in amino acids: CASSQDRHRNSPLHF. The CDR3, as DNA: TGTGCCAGCAGCCAAGATCGTCACAGAAATTCACCCCTCCACTTT.